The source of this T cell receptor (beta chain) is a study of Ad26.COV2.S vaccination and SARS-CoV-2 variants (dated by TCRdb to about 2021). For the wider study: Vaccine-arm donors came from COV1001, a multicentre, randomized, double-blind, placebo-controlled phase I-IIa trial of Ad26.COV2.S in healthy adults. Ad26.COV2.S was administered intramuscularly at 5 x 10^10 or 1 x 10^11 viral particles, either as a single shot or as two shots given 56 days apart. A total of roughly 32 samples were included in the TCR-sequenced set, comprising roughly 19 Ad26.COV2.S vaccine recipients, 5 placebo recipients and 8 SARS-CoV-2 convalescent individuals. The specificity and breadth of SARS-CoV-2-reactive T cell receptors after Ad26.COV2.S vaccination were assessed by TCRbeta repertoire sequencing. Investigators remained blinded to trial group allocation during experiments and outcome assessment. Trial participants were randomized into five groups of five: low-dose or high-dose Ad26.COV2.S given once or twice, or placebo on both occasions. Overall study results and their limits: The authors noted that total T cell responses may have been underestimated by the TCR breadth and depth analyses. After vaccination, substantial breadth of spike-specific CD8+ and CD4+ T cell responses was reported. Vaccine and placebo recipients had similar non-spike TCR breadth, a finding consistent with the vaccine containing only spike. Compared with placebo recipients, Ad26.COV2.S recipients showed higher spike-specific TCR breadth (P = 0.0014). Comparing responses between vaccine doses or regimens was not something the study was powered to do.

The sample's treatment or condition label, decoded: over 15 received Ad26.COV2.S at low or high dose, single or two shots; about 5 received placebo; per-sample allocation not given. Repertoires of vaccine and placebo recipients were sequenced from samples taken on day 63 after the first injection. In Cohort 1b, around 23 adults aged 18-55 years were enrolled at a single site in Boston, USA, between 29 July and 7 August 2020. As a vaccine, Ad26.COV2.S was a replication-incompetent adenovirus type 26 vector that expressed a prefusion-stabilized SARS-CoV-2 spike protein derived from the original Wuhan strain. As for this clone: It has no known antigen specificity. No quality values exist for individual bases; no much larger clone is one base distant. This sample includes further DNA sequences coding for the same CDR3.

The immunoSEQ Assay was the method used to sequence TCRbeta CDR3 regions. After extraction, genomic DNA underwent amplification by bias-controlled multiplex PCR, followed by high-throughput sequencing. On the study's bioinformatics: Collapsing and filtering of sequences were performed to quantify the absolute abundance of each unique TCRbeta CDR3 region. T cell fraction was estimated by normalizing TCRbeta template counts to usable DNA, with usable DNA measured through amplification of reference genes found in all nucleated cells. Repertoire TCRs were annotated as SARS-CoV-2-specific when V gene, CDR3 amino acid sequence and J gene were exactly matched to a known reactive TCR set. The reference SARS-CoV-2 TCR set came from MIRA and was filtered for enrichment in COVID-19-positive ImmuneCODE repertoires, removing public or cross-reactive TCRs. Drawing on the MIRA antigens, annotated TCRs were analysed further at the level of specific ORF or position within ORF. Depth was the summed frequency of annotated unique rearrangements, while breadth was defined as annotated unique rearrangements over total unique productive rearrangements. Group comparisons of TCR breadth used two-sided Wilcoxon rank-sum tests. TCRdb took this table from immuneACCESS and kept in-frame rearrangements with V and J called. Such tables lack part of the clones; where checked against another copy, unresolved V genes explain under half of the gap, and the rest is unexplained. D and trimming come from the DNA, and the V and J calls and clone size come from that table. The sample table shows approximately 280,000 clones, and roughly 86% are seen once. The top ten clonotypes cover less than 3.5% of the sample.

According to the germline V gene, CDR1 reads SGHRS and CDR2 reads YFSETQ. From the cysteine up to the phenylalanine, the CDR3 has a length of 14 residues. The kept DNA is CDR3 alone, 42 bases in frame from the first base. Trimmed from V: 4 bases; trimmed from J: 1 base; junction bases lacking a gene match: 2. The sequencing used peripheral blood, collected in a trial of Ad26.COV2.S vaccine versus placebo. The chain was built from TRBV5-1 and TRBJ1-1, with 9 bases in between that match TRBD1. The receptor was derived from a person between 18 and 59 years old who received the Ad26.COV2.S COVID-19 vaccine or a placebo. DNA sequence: TGCGCCAGCAGCCCGGACAGGGGGAACACTGAAGCTTTCTTT. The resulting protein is CASSPDRGNTEAFF.